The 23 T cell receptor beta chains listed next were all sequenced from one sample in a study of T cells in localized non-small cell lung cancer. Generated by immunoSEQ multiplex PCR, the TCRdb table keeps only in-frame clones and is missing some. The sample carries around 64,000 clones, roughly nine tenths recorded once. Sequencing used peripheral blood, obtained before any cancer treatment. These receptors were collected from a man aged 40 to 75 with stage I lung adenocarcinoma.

The CDR3 coding sequence is TGTGCCAGCAGTTATTCGTATTTTTGGAACGAGCAGTACTTC. This encodes CASSYSYFWNEQYF. J is TRBJ2-7 and V is TRBV6-7; D remains ambiguous. TRBV6-7 is flagged as an ORF with uncertain function. The V gene lost 3 bases and the J gene lost 5 bases, with 14 bases spanning the gap. CDR3 length: 14 amino acids.

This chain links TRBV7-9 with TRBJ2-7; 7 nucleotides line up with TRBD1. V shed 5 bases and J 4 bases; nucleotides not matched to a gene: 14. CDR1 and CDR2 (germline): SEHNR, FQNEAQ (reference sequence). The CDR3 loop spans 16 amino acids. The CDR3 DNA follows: TGTGCCAGCAGCCCGAGAAACAGGGGCTCACGGTACGAGCAGTACTTC. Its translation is CASSPRNRGSRYEQYF. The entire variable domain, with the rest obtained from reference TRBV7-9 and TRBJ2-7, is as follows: DTGVSQNPRHKITKRGQNVTFRCDPISEHNRLYWYRQTLGQGPEFLTYFQNEAQLEKSRLLSDRFSAERPKGSFSTLEIQRTEQGDSAMYLCASSPRNRGSRYEQYFGPGTRLTVT.

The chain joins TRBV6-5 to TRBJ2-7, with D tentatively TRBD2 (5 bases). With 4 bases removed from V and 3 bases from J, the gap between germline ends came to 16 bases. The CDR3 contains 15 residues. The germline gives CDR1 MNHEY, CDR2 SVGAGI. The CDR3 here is CASSSRSHEGYEQYF. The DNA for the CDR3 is TGTGCCAGCAGTTCTAGGTCCCATGAGGGCTACGAGCAGTACTTC.

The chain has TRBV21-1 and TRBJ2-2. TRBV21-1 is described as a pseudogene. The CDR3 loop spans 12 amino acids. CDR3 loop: CASSKFTGELFF. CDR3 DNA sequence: TGTGCCAGCAGCAAATTTACCGGGGAGCTGTTTTTT.

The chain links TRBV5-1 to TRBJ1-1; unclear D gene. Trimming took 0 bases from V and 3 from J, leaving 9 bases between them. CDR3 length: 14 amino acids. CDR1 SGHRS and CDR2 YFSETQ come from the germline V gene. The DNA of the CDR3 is TGCGCCAGCAGCTTGGAGGGTTGGGACACTGAAGCTTTCTTT. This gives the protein CASSLEGWDTEAFF.

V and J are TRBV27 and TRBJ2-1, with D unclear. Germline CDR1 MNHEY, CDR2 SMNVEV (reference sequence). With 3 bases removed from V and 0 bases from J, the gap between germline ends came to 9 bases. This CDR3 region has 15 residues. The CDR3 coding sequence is TGTGCCAGCAGTTTTGTAGAAAGCTCCTACAATGAGCAGTTCTTC. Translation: CASSFVESSYNEQFF.

Written as DNA, the CDR3 is TGTGCCAGCAGTCCGCGGACAGGGGGGGGCTACGAGCAGTACTTC. It translates to CASSPRTGGGYEQYF. The genes are TRBV28 and TRBJ2-7, with 10 bases matching TRBD1. Germline V gene sequence: CDR1 MDHEN, CDR2 SYDVKM. The CDR3 length is 15 residues. V shed 5 bases and J 3 bases; nucleotides not matched to a gene: 7.

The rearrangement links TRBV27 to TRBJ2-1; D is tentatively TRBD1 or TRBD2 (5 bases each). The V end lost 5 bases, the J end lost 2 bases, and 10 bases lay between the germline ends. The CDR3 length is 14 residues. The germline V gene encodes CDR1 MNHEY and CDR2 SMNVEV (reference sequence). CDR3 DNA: TGTGCCAGCAGTGACGGGGCCCCCTACAATGAGCAGTTCTTC. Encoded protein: CASSDGAPYNEQFF.

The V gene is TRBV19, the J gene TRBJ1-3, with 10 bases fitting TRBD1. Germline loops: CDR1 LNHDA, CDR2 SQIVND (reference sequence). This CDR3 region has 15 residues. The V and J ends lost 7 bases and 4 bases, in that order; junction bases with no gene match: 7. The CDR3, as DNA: TGTGCCAGTATTCGGGACAGGGGTTCCGGAAACACCATATATTTT. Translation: CASIRDRGSGNTIYF.

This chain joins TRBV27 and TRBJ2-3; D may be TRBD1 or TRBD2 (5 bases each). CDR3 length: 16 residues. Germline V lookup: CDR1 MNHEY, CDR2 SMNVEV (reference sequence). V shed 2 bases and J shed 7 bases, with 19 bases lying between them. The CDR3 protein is CASSLSGQVGTHTQYF. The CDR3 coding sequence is TGTGCCAGCAGTTTAAGTGGTCAGGTGGGGACGCATACGCAGTATTTT.

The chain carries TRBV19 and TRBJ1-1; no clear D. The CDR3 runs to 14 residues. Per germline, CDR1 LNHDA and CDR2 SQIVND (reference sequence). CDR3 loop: CASRDAVTNTEAFF. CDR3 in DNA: TGTGCGTCCCGAGACGCTGTAACGAACACTGAAGCTTTCTTT.

CDR3 nucleotide sequence: TGTGCCAGCAGCCAAGATAGACTTGAAAAACTGTTTTTT. Protein: CASSQDRLEKLFF. The chain is built from TRBV14 and TRBJ1-4; D is uncertain. CDR1 is SGHDN and CDR2 is FVKESK in the germline V gene. Trimming removed 0 bases from V and 7 bases from J, with 6 bases in between. This CDR3 spans 13 amino acids.

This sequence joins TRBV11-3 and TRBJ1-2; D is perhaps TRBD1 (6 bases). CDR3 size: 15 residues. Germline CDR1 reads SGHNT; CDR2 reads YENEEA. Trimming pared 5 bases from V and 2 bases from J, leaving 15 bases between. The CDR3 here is CASSPRGTLNYGYTF. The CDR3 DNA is TGTGCCAGCAGCCCACGGGGGACACTCAACTATGGCTACACCTTC. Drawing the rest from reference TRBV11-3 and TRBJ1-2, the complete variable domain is EAGVVQSPRYKIIEKKQPVAFWCNPISGHNTLYWYLQNLGQGPELLIRYENEEAVDDSQLPKDRFSAERLKGVDSTLKIQPAELGDSAVYLCASSPRGTLNYGYTFGSGTRLTVV.

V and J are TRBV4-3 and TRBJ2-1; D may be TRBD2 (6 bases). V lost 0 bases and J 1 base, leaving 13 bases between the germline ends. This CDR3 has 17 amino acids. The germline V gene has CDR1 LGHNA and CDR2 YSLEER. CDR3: CASSQDSGQVSYNEQFF. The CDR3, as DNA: TGCGCCAGCAGCCAAGATAGCGGCCAGGTGTCCTACAATGAGCAGTTCTTC.

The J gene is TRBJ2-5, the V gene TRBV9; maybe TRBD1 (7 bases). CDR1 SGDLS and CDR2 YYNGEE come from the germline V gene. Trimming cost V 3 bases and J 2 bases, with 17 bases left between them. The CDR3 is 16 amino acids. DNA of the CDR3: TGTGCCAGCAGCGGAGGAGGGGGCTTGCCTCAAGAGACCCAGTACTTC. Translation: CASSGGGGLPQETQYF. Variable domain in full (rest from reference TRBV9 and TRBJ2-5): DSGVTQTPKHLITATGQRVTLRCSPRSGDLSVYWYQQSLDQGLQFLIQYYNGEERAKGNILERFSAQQFPDLHSELNLSSLELGDSALYFCASSGGGGLPQETQYFGPGTRLLVL.

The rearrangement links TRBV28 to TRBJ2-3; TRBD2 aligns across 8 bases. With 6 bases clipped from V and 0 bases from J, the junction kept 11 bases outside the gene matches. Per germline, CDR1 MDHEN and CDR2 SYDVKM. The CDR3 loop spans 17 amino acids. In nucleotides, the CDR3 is TGTGCCAGCAGATACTCAAGCGGGAGACCTAGCACAGATACGCAGTATTTT. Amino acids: CASRYSSGRPSTDTQYF.

CDR3 sequence reads: CASSLGGRPGDEQFF. CDR3 bases: TGCGCCAGCAGCTTAGGAGGGAGGCCCGGGGATGAGCAGTTCTTC. The rearrangement joins TRBV5-1 to TRBJ2-1; the D gene is possibly TRBD2 (6 bases). The CDR3 contains 15 residues. Germline V gene lookup returns CDR1 SGHRS and CDR2 YFSETQ. V lost 2 bases and J lost 8, with 17 bases in between. The complete variable domain, with remaining parts taken from reference TRBV5-1 and TRBJ2-1, reads KAGVTQTPRYLIKTRGQQVTLSCSPISGHRSVSWYQQTPGQGLQFLFEYFSETQRNKGNFPGRFSGRQFSNSRSEMNVSTLELGDSALYLCASSLGGRPGDEQFFGPGTRLTVL.

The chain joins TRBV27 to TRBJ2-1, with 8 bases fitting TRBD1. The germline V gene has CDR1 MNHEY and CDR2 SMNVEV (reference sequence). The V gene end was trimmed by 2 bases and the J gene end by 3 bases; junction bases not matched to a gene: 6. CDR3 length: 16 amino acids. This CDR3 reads CASSLQRTGGYNEQFF. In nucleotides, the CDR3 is TGTGCCAGCAGTTTACAGCGTACAGGGGGCTACAATGAGCAGTTCTTC.

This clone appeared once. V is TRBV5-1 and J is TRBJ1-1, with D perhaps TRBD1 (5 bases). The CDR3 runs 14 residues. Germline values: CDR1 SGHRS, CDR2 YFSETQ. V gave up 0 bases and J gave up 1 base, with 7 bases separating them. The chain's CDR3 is CASSLGGGNTEAFF. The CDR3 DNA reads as TGCGCCAGCAGCTTGGGTGGGGGGAACACTGAAGCTTTCTTT.

This CDR3 reads CASSSRGGPSYEQYF. CDR3 coding DNA: TGTGCCAGCAGCTCGAGGGGGGGGCCCTCCTACGAGCAGTACTTC. V gene TRBV5-4 combines with J gene TRBJ2-7; tentative D call: TRBD2 (7 bases). Trimming left V 3 bases short and J 0 bases short, with 13 bases between. The germline V gene has CDR1 SGHNT and CDR2 YYREEE (reference sequence). The CDR3 length is 15 residues.

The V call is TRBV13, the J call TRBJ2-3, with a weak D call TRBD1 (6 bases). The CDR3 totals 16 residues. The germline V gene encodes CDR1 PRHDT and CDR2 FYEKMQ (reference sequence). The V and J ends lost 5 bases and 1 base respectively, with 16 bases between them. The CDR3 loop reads CASSTPTGSGTDTQYF. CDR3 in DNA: TGTGCCAGCAGCACTCCAACAGGGTCCGGCACAGATACGCAGTATTTT.

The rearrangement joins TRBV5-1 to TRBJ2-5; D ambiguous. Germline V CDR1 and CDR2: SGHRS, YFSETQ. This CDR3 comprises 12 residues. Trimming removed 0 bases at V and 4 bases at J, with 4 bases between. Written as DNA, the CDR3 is TGCGCCAGCAGCTTGGGTCGAGAGACCCAGTACTTC. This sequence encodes CASSLGRETQYF.

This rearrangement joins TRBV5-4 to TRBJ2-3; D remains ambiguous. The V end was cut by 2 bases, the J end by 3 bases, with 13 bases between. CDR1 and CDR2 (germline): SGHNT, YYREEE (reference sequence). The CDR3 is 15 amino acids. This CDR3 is CASSFLGNPTDTQYF. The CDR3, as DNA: TGTGCCAGCAGCTTCCTTGGAAATCCTACAGATACGCAGTATTTT.